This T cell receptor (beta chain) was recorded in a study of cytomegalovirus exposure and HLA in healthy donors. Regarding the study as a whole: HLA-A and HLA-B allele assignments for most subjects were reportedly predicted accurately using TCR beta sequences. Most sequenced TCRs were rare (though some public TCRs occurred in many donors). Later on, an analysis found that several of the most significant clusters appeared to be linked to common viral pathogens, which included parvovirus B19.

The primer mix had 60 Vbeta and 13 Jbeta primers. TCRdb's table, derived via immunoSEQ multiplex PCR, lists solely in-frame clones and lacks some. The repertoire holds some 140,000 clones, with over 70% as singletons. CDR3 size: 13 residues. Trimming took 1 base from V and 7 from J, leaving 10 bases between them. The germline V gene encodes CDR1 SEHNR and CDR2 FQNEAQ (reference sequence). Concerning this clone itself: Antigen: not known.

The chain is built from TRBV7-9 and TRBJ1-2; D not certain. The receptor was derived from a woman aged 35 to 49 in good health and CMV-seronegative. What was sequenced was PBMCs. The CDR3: CASSLGQVRGYTF. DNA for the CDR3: TGTGCCAGCAGCTTAGGTCAGGTACGTGGCTACACCTTC. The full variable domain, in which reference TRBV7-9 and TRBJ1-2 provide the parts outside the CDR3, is DTGVSQNPRHKITKRGQNVTFRCDPISEHNRLYWYRQTLGQGPEFLTYFQNEAQLEKSRLLSDRFSAERPKGSFSTLEIQRTEQGDSAMYLCASSLGQVRGYTFGSGTRLTVV.